The 28 T cell receptor beta chains in this list originate from one sample, sequenced in a study of T-cell reconstitution after alpha-beta-depleted transplantation in children. Their target antigens are unknown. Library preparation (for TCRbeta) was performed with unique molecular identifiers. TCRdb fed the PCR reads into MiXCR, producing one record per CDR3 protein. The repertoire consists of fewer than 350,000 distinct CDR3 sequences, with around 7.3% occurring once and the leading ten covering approximately 8.6%. Study-wide results and caveats: From newly produced T cells came most of the T-cell counts and diversity one year after transplant.

The source was peripheral blood, collected 360 days after TCRalphabeta/CD19-depleted stem cell transplant. The origin of the receptors is a female patient aged 2-15 years who had a stem cell transplant for Fanconi anemia, so the T cells may come from the graft donor.

This clonotype was detected many times. The chain employs TRBV7-2 and TRBJ2-2; D is unresolved. Trimming pared 4 bases from V and 4 bases from J, leaving 7 bases between. The CDR3 totals 13 residues. Germline V gene lookup returns CDR1 SGHTA and CDR2 FQGNSA. The CDR3 reads CASSSWGTGELFF. CDR3 nucleotides: TGTGCCAGCAGCTCGTGGGGCACCGGGGAGCTGTTTTTT.

This clonotype was counted a few times. The gene calls are TRBV27 and TRBJ1-2; D is uncertain. Germline V lookup: CDR1 MNHEY, CDR2 SMNVEV (reference sequence). The CDR3 covers 13 residues. With 8 bases removed from V and 4 bases from J, the gap between germline ends came to 14 bases. This CDR3 reads CASASSLFYGYTF. CDR3 DNA sequence: TGTGCCAGCGCCTCTAGCCTCTTCTATGGCTACACCTTC.

This clonotype was counted only a few times. Here the CDR3 DNA reads TGTGCCAGCAGCGTAGACCCCAGCGGGAGTGTTTTGATCGAGCAGTACTTC. Residues: CASSVDPSGSVLIEQYF. V and J are TRBV9 and TRBJ2-7; 8 bases align to TRBD2. CDR1 is SGDLS and CDR2 is YYNGEE in the germline V gene. This CDR3 has 17 residues. Unmatched junction bases numbered 14, after V lost 0 bases and J lost 6 bases.

This clonotype was detected many times. V usage is TRBV4-3 and J usage is TRBJ1-1; D gene ambiguous. CDR3 length equals 17 residues. The V gene lost 0 bases and the J gene lost 0 bases, with 14 bases spanning the gap. The germline gives CDR1 LGHNA, CDR2 YSLEER. CDR3 sequence: CASSQDRIVGMNTEAFF. The CDR3 coding sequence is TGCGCCAGCAGCCAAGATAGGATAGTGGGCATGAACACTGAAGCTTTCTTT.

This clonotype occurred many times. The genes are TRBV5-1 and TRBJ1-1; possible D gene TRBD1, 5 bases. The germline V and J ends were trimmed by 4 bases and 0 bases, with 13 bases remaining between them. The CDR3 is made up of 15 amino acids. The germline gives CDR1 SGHRS, CDR2 YFSETQ. CDR3 sequence reads: CASSMTVPMNTEAFF. CDR3 nucleotide sequence: TGCGCCAGCAGCATGACAGTTCCCATGAACACTGAAGCTTTCTTT.

The chain employs TRBV5-1 and TRBJ1-2; tentative D call: TRBD1 (5 bases). The CDR3 spans 14 residues. The germline CDR1 and CDR2 sequences are SGHRS and YFSETQ. V was shortened by 0 bases and J by 8 bases, with 14 bases between the two germline ends. CDR3 nucleotide sequence: TGCGCCAGCAGCTTGGGGGGGTCACAGTCGGGCTACACCTTC. Protein product: CASSLGGSQSGYTF.

This clonotype was detected a few times. V is TRBV4-2 and J is TRBJ1-2; tentatively, D is TRBD1 (5 bases). Germline V gene data show CDR1 as LGHNA and CDR2 as YNFKEQ. CDR3 length equals 15 residues. Trimming took off 5 bases at V and 4 bases at J, with 17 bases between the two ends. In nucleotides, the CDR3 is TGTGCCAGCAGCGAACGGTCCGGGGACTCCTATGGCTACACCTTC. Protein sequence: CASSERSGDSYGYTF.

This clonotype has at least ten counts. The V call is TRBV5-1, the J call TRBJ2-2; 11 nucleotides line up with TRBD2. The CDR3 runs 20 residues. Germline loops: CDR1 SGHRS, CDR2 YFSETQ. V dropped 0 bases and J dropped 3; count of bases not matched to a gene: 13. The chain's CDR3 is CASSLEASGRSHIYTGELFF. As DNA, the CDR3 is TGCGCCAGCAGCTTGGAGGCTAGCGGGAGGTCCCACATCTACACCGGGGAGCTGTTTTTT.

Many counts were recorded for this clonotype. The genes are TRBV5-6 and TRBJ2-3, with a weak D call TRBD2 (7 bases). The CDR3 sequence is 17 residues long. Trimming removed 0 bases from V and 1 base from J, with 15 bases in between. The V gene's germline CDR1 is SGHDT and CDR2 YYEEEE. CDR3 nucleotide sequence: TGTGCCAGCAGCTTGGCCAAGGGGGGGGACGGCACAGATACGCAGTATTTT. This gives the protein CASSLAKGGDGTDTQYF. The full variable domain, its missing parts supplied by reference TRBV5-6 and TRBJ2-3, is DAGVTQSPTHLIKTRGQQVTLRCSPKSGHDTVSWYQQALGQGPQFIFQYYEEEERQRGNFPDRFSGHQFPNYSSELNVNALLLGDSALYLCASSLAKGGDGTDTQYFGPGTRLTVL.

This chain uses TRBV19 with TRBJ2-1; 8 bases agree with TRBD1. The germline gives CDR1 LNHDA, CDR2 SQIVND (reference sequence). The CDR3 length is 17 residues. The junction had 10 bases not matched to a gene; V was cut back by 0 bases and J by 6 bases. The DNA for the CDR3 is TGTGCCAGTAGTATAGAAACCGGGACAGGTGGTGGCAATGAGCAGTTCTTC. Residues: CASSIETGTGGGNEQFF.

This clonotype was seen many times. The chain uses TRBV5-1 and TRBJ1-1; no clear D gene. V gave up 0 bases and J gave up 1 base, with 13 bases separating them. Germline CDR1 reads SGHRS; CDR2 reads YFSETQ. The CDR3 consists of 16 residues. CDR3 loop: CASSLEGGMRNTEAFF. The CDR3 DNA reads TGCGCCAGCAGCTTGGAGGGAGGGATGCGGAACACTGAAGCTTTCTTT.

The CDR3 DNA follows: TGTGCCAGTAGTATAGCGAGTACGCAGTATTTT. Translated: CASSIASTQYF. V and J are TRBV19 and TRBJ2-3, with unresolved D. Germline V gene lookup returns CDR1 LNHDA and CDR2 SQIVND (reference sequence). CDR3 length: 11 amino acids. V was clipped by 1 base and J by 8 bases, with 4 bases between them.

This clonotype has a handful of counts. The J gene is TRBJ2-7, the V gene TRBV7-2; D is tentatively TRBD1 or TRBD2 (5 bases each). V was trimmed by 5 bases and J by 6 bases, leaving 14 bases between them. Germline CDR1 reads SGHTA; CDR2 reads FQGNSA. CDR3 size: 13 residues. In DNA, the CDR3 is TGTGCCAGCAGCCTGACAGTAGGAGGCGAGCAGTACTTC. Protein product: CASSLTVGGEQYF.

Only a few counts were recorded for this clonotype. The V gene is TRBV6-2 or TRBV6-3, the J gene TRBJ1-1; D is unresolved. The CDR3 is 11 residues long. Germline CDR1 and CDR2: MNHEY and SVGEGT. Between the trimmed V and J ends, which lost 4 bases and 7 bases, there was a span of 7 bases. The CDR3 here is CASSLHLEAFF. DNA of the CDR3: TGTGCCAGCAGTTTACACCTTGAAGCTTTCTTT.

This clonotype was seen a few times. The chain carries TRBV11-2 and TRBJ2-3; 11 nucleotides match TRBD2. CDR1 is SGHAT and CDR2 is FQNNGV in the germline V gene. V lost 1 base, J lost 2 bases, and 5 bases stayed unmatched. CDR3 size: 17 residues. As DNA, the CDR3 is TGTGCCAGCAGCTTAGGTCTAGCGGGAGGTCACACAGATACGCAGTATTTT. It yields the protein CASSLGLAGGHTDTQYF.

This clonotype was seen repeatedly, ten times or more. This chain uses TRBV5-1 with TRBJ2-1; D not certain. This CDR3 spans 16 amino acids. V was trimmed by 0 bases and J by 0 bases, leaving 10 bases between them. Germline assignment: CDR1 SGHRS and CDR2 YFSETQ. Here the CDR3 DNA reads TGCGCCAGCAGCTTGGGGCGACCCAGCTCCTACAATGAGCAGTTCTTC. Encoded protein: CASSLGRPSSYNEQFF.

This chain connects TRBV4-3 to TRBJ2-2; D might be TRBD2 (6 bases). In germline, CDR1 is LGHNA, CDR2 YSLEER. V lost 1 base and J lost 6, with 15 bases in between. The CDR3 has 16 residues. CDR3 protein: CASSQVLRKRAGELFF. Here the CDR3 DNA reads TGCGCCAGCAGCCAAGTACTCAGGAAGCGGGCCGGGGAGCTGTTTTTT.

This clonotype was seen a few times. The genes are TRBV7-6 and TRBJ2-1, with D tentatively TRBD1 (6 bases). V lost 5 bases and J 6 bases, leaving 17 bases between the germline ends. The germline CDR1 and CDR2 sequences are SGHVS and FNYEAQ. CDR3 length equals 15 residues. The CDR3 DNA reads TGTGCCAGCAGCCCACTACGACAGGTTTCCAATGAGCAGTTCTTC. Its protein product is CASSPLRQVSNEQFF.

This clonotype appeared many times. The chain joins TRBV12-3 or TRBV12-4 to TRBJ2-3; the D gene is possibly TRBD2 (7 bases). The CDR3 length is 16 residues. The ends were cut back, 7 bases at V and 0 bases at J, with 17 bases in the middle. The CDR3, as DNA: TGTGCCAGCATCAGAATTGGGGGGGCGAGCACAGATACGCAGTATTTT. It encodes CASIRIGGASTDTQYF.

This clonotype was seen a handful of times. The gene calls are TRBV27 and TRBJ1-4, with a possible D match to TRBD1 (5 bases). The CDR3 is made up of 15 amino acids. The germline CDR1 and CDR2 sequences are MNHEY and SMNVEV (reference sequence). Deletions cut 4 bases from V and 5 bases from J, with 14 bases between. The DNA of the CDR3 is TGTGCCAGCAGTTGGGGGGGGGGATTGAATGAAAAACTGTTTTTT. Translating it yields CASSWGGGLNEKLFF.

This clonotype was counted many times. The V call is TRBV11-2, the J call TRBJ2-7; 9 bases are shared with TRBD2. The V gene's germline CDR1 is SGHAT and CDR2 FQNNGV. V dropped 3 bases and J dropped 6; count of bases not matched to a gene: 3. CDR3 length equals 13 residues. CDR3 protein: CASSFGTSSEQYV. The CDR3 region has the DNA TGTGCCAGCAGCTTCGGGACTAGCAGCGAGCAGTACGTC.

This clonotype was seen more than once but under ten times. This rearrangement joins TRBV28 to TRBJ1-2, with D perhaps matching TRBD1 (5 bases). Germline CDR1 is MDHEN and CDR2 is SYDVKM. V was pared by 3 bases and J by 6 bases, with 17 bases between. The CDR3 runs 15 residues. The CDR3 loop is CASSLGGRVQDGYTF. DNA for the CDR3: TGTGCCAGCAGTTTGGGCGGCAGGGTTCAAGATGGCTACACCTTC.

At least ten counts were recorded for this clonotype. The chain employs TRBV9 and TRBJ2-1; D is undetermined. Between the trimmed V and J ends, which lost 4 bases and 7 bases, there was a span of 18 bases. Germline-derived CDR1 and CDR2 are SGDLS and YYNGEE. CDR3 length: 15 residues. CDR3 DNA sequence: TGTGCCAGCAGCCCCACGGGTTACGGTCAAAATGAGCAGTTCTTC. It specifies CASSPTGYGQNEQFF.

This clonotype was counted many times. The J gene is TRBJ1-1, the V gene TRBV28; D not certain. V was trimmed by 5 bases and J by 0 bases, leaving 10 bases between them. The CDR3 covers 14 residues. Germline V gene data show CDR1 as MDHEN and CDR2 as SYDVKM. The CDR3: CASSPRGLNTEAFF. CDR3 sequence (DNA): TGTGCCAGCAGTCCTCGAGGCTTGAACACTGAAGCTTTCTTT.

This clonotype has only a few counts. CDR3 sequence (DNA): TGTGCCAGTAGTCCGAGGGTTCATCGCACAGATACGCAGTATTTT. Translated: CASSPRVHRTDTQYF. The chain joins TRBV19 to TRBJ2-3; the D gene is possibly TRBD2 (5 bases). Trimming left V 5 bases short and J 1 base short, with 13 bases between. Per the germline V gene, CDR1 is LNHDA and CDR2 is SQIVND (reference sequence). The CDR3 has 15 amino acids. Variable domain in full (rest from reference TRBV19 and TRBJ2-3): DGGITQSPKYLFRKEGQNVTLSCEQNLNHDAMYWYRQDPGQGLRLIYYSQIVNDFQKGDIAEGYSVSREKKESFPLTVTSAQKNPTAFYLCASSPRVHRTDTQYFGPGTRLTVL.

As regards this clonotype: A clone one base away is much larger, so this may be a read error. Since the CDR3 does not end with the conserved phenylalanine or tryptophan, this likely comes from a read error. The chain is built from TRBV11-2 and TRBJ2-3; 13 bases fit TRBD2. The junction had 6 bases not matched to a gene; V was cut back by 1 base and J by 2 bases. The CDR3 covers 18 residues. Germline V gene data show CDR1 as SGHAT and CDR2 as FQNNGV. As DNA, the CDR3 is TGTGCCAGCAGCTTAGTTGGGGGACTAGCGGGAAACACAGATACGCAGTATGTT. It yields the protein CASSLVGGLAGNTDTQYV.

The J gene is TRBJ1-2, the V gene TRBV27; TRBD1 is a possible D gene (6 bases). Germline V gene lookup returns CDR1 MNHEY and CDR2 SMNVEV (reference sequence). This CDR3 comprises 13 residues. Trimming cost V 7 bases and J 2 bases, with 11 bases left between them. CDR3 sequence: CASKMGGNYGYTF. The CDR3, as DNA: TGTGCCAGCAAGATGGGGGGCAACTATGGCTACACCTTC.

This rearrangement joins TRBV6-1 to TRBJ1-2; weak D call: TRBD1 (5 bases). Germline V lookup: CDR1 MNHNS, CDR2 SASEGT. The CDR3 runs 13 residues. The germline V and J ends were trimmed by 7 bases and 6 bases, with 15 bases remaining between them. The CDR3, as DNA: TGTGCCAGCATCGTGACAGTACCAGATGGCTACACCTTC. It is translated as CASIVTVPDGYTF.